The text below deals with one T cell receptor (beta chain). This entry comes from a study of T cell responses to AZD1222 COVID-19 vaccine. Clones were sequenced by immunoSEQ multiplex PCR, and TCRdb holds only the in-frame ones, with some missing. The table has about 97,000 clones, roughly 84% seen once. The input for sequencing was peripheral blood, taken on day 0 of AZD1222 vaccination. The TCR sequence derives from an adult in good health.

CDR3 in amino acids: CASRAGSGGTSNQPQHF. The CDR3 region has the DNA TGTGCCAGCAGAGCGGGTTCGGGAGGGACAAGCAATCAGCCCCAGCATTTT. The rearrangement links TRBV2 to TRBJ1-5; a possible D gene is TRBD1 (6 bases). Trimming took 6 bases from V and 1 from J, leaving 19 bases between them. CDR3 size: 17 residues. Germline V gene sequence: CDR1 SNHLY, CDR2 FYNNEI. Full variable domain (rest looked up from reference TRBV2 and TRBJ1-5): EPEVTQTPSHQVTQMGQEVILRCVPISNHLYFYWYRQILGQKVEFLVSFYNNEISEKSEIFDDQFSVERPDGSNFTLKIRSTKLEDSAMYFCASRAGSGGTSNQPQHFGDGTRLSIL.